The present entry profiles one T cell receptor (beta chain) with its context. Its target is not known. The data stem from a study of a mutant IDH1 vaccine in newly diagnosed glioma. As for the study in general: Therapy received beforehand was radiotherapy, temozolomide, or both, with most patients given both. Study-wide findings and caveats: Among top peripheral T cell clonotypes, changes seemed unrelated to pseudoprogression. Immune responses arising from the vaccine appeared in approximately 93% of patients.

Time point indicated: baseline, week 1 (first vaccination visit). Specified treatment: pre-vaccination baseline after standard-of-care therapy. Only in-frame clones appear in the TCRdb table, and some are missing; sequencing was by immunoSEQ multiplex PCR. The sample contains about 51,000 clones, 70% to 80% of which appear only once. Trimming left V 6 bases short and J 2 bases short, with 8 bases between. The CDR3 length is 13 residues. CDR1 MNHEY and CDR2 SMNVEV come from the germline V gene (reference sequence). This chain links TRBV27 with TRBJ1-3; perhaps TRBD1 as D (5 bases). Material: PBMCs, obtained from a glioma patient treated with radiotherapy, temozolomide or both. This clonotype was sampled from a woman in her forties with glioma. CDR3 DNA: TGTGCCAGCAGCTCGACAGCTGGAAACACCATATATTTT. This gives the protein CASSSTAGNTIYF.